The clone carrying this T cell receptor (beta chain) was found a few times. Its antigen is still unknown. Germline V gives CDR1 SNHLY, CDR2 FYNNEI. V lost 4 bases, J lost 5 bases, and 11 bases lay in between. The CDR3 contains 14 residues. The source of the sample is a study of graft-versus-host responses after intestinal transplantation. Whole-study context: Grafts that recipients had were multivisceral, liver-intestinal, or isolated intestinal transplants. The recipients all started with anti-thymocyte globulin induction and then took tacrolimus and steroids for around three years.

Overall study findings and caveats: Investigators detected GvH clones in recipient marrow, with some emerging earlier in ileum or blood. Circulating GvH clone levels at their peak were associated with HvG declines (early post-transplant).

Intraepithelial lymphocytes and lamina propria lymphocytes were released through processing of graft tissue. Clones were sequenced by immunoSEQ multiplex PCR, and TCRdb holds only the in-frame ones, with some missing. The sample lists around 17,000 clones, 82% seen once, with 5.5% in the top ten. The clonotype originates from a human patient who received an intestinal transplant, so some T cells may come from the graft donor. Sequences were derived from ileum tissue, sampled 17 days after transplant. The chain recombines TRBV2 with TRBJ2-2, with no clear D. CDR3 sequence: CASSGLWETGELFF. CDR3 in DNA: TGTGCCAGCAGTGGATTGTGGGAAACCGGGGAGCTGTTTTTT. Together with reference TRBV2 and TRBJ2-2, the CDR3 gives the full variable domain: EPEVTQTPSHQVTQMGQEVILRCVPISNHLYFYWYRQILGQKVEFLVSFYNNEISEKSEIFDDQFSVERPDGSNFTLKIRSTKLEDSAMYFCASSGLWETGELFFGEGSRLTVL.